Here is one TCR beta chain with its context. This sample was included in a study of blood T cell repertoires in COVID-19. The germline V gene has CDR1 LNHDA and CDR2 SQIVND (reference sequence). This CDR3 is built from 16 residues. V was cut by 5 bases and J by 1 base, with 15 bases left in between. Sequencing used immunoSEQ multiplex PCR; TCRdb keeps in-frame clones, though not all of them. The sample includes some 360,000 clones, around nine tenths of them seen just once. Sequencing was done on a sample of PBMCs or T cells enriched from blood (not recorded which). V and J are TRBV19 and TRBJ2-1, with D possibly matching TRBD1 (6 bases). The sequence came from a young woman who had been exposed to COVID-19. Written as DNA, the CDR3 is TGTGCCAGTAGTGCCCAAGGACAGTGGTCCTACAATGAGCAGTTCTTC. Its translation is CASSAQGQWSYNEQFF.